A single sample gave rise to the 21 T cell receptor beta chains below, sequenced in a study of PD-L1 blockade in urothelial cancer. The table came from immunoSEQ multiplex PCR; TCRdb's copy has only in-frame clones and leaves some out. The sample lists some 100,000 clones; about 90% were seen once. The sequencing here drew on PBMCs, taken around atezolizumab (anti-PD-L1) treatment. These receptors came from a woman older than 75 with urothelial cancer.

J is TRBJ1-1 and V is TRBV21-1. TRBV21-1 is a documented pseudogene. The CDR3 runs 13 residues. The CDR3 region is CARTLEPNTEAFF. CDR3 sequence (DNA): TGTGCCAGGACCCTGGAGCCAAACACTGAAGCTTTCTTT.

This clone came up a few times. This sequence joins TRBV28 and TRBJ1-5, with 9 bases lining up with TRBD1. V shed 7 bases, J shed 9 bases, and the junction held 13 bases outside the gene matches. This CDR3 is built from 15 residues. From germline, CDR1 is MDHEN and CDR2 SYDVKM. CDR3 nucleotides: TGTGCCAGCACCGAGATGACAGGGGGATCAGGGCCCCAGCATTTT. It specifies CASTEMTGGSGPQHF.

The gene calls are TRBV2 and TRBJ2-1, with D possibly being TRBD2 (6 bases). Germline V gene lookup returns CDR1 SNHLY and CDR2 FYNNEI. The CDR3 runs to 15 residues. Deletions cut 4 bases from V and 0 bases from J, with 10 bases between. CDR3 nucleotide sequence: TGTGCCAGCAGTGGTCCGGGACTCTCCTACAATGAGCAGTTCTTC. It encodes CASSGPGLSYNEQFF. Full variable domain (remainder filled in from reference TRBV2 and TRBJ2-1): EPEVTQTPSHQVTQMGQEVILRCVPISNHLYFYWYRQILGQKVEFLVSFYNNEISEKSEIFDDQFSVERPDGSNFTLKIRSTKLEDSAMYFCASSGPGLSYNEQFFGPGTRLTVL.

The chain couples TRBV7-9 to TRBJ1-4; D is unresolved. The CDR3 is 18 amino acids. V gave up 2 bases and J gave up 0 bases, with 16 bases separating them. Looked up from germline, CDR1 is SEHNR and CDR2 is FQNEAQ (reference sequence). CDR3 nucleotides: TGTGCCAGCAGCTTAATACCGAGGGCCAGCCCAACTAATGAAAAACTGTTTTTT. Protein: CASSLIPRASPTNEKLFF.

The chain uses TRBV11-2 and TRBJ1-1; possible D gene TRBD1, 5 bases. Germline lookup yields CDR1 SGHAT and CDR2 FQNNGV. Trimming took 4 bases from V and 4 from J, leaving 19 bases between them. The CDR3 runs 16 residues. In nucleotides, the CDR3 is TGTGCCAGCAGCTCCGCAGCCAGGGCGTCGAGCACTGAAGCTTTCTTT. This translates into CASSSAARASSTEAFF.

The gene calls are TRBV7-9 and TRBJ2-1, with D maybe TRBD2 (7 bases). Trimming took 7 bases from V and 9 from J, leaving 25 bases between them. The CDR3 runs to 16 residues. Germline lookup yields CDR1 SEHNR and CDR2 FQNEAQ (reference sequence). CDR3 sequence: CASTGGGGSKILEQFF. The CDR3 nucleotides read TGTGCCAGCACTGGGGGCGGCGGGAGTAAAATCCTTGAGCAGTTCTTC.

J is TRBJ2-7 and V is TRBV19; 9 bases are shared with TRBD2. CDR1 and CDR2 (germline): LNHDA, SQIVND (reference sequence). V lost 5 bases, J lost 3 bases, and 8 bases stayed unmatched. CDR3 length: 15 residues. CDR3 loop: CASSPPGSGSYEQYF. CDR3 coding DNA: TGTGCCAGTAGTCCCCCGGGTAGCGGGAGCTACGAGCAGTACTTC.

For the CDR3, the DNA is TGTGCCAGCAGCCAAGAAACTAGCGGGTCTTGGAGGGCCGGGGAGCTGTTTTTT. As protein: CASSQETSGSWRAGELFF. The chain combines TRBV7-6 with TRBJ2-2, with 9 bases fitting TRBD2. This CDR3 has 18 residues. V lost 5 bases and J lost 6; bases outside the gene matches: 16. Germline lookup yields CDR1 SGHVS and CDR2 FNYEAQ. Combining the CDR3 with reference TRBV7-6 and TRBJ2-2 gives the whole variable domain GAGVSQSPRYKVTKRGQDVALRCDPISGHVSLYWYRQALGQGPEFLTYFNYEAQQDKSGLPNDRFSAERPEGSISTLTIQRTEQRDSAMYRCASSQETSGSWRAGELFFGEGSRLTVL.

The chain combines TRBV7-2 with TRBJ2-3; perhaps TRBD2 as D (5 bases). Germline loops: CDR1 SGHTA, CDR2 FQGNSA. V lost 5 bases, J lost 2 bases, and 14 bases lay in between. The length of the CDR3 is 15 residues. The DNA of the CDR3 is TGTGCCAGCAGCCCTAGCTCGAATCCCACAGATACGCAGTATTTT. Its protein is CASSPSSNPTDTQYF.

V and J are TRBV27 and TRBJ1-3; a possible D gene is TRBD1 (5 bases). The CDR3 is 15 amino acids. Looked up from germline, CDR1 is MNHEY and CDR2 is SMNVEV (reference sequence). V was clipped by 0 bases and J by 4 bases, with 10 bases between them. CDR3 in DNA: TGTGCCAGCAGTTTATCGCGGGGCCTCGGAAACACCATATATTTT. Protein sequence: CASSLSRGLGNTIYF.

This clone was seen just once. The chain joins TRBV5-1 to TRBJ1-1, with 7 positions matching TRBD1. Losses at the gene ends were 4 bases for V and 0 bases for J; bases not matched to a gene: 6. This CDR3 has 15 residues. Germline V gene data show CDR1 as SGHRS and CDR2 as YFSETQ. CDR3 DNA: TGCGCCAGCAGCGATGGCGGGACAGTGAACACTGAAGCTTTCTTT. Its translation: CASSDGGTVNTEAFF. The variable domain in full, with the rest retrieved from reference TRBV5-1 and TRBJ1-1, is KAGVTQTPRYLIKTRGQQVTLSCSPISGHRSVSWYQQTPGQGLQFLFEYFSETQRNKGNFPGRFSGRQFSNSRSEMNVSTLELGDSALYLCASSDGGTVNTEAFFGQGTRLTVV.

DNA of the CDR3: TGTGCCAGCAGTGTATACCTAGGCAGTGAGCAGTTCTTC. Translated, it gives CASSVYLGSEQFF. This rearrangement joins TRBV27 to TRBJ2-1; D uncertain. Trimming cost V 5 bases and J 9 bases, with 14 bases left between them. The CDR3 extends over 13 amino acids. Per germline, CDR1 MNHEY and CDR2 SMNVEV (reference sequence).

The chain couples TRBV5-4 to TRBJ2-1, with TRBD2 matching over 16 bases. V trimming: 4 bases; J trimming: 0 bases; junction bases outside the gene matches: 7. This CDR3 has 19 residues. CDR1 is SGHNT and CDR2 is YYREEE in the germline V gene (reference sequence). CDR3 residues: CASSQTGTSGRVSYNEQFF. The DNA of the CDR3 is TGTGCCAGCAGCCAGACCGGGACTAGCGGGAGGGTCTCCTACAATGAGCAGTTCTTC.

The sample holds one count of this clone. J is TRBJ2-1 and V is TRBV29-1; 7 nucleotides line up with TRBD1. Germline V gene data show CDR1 as SQVTM and CDR2 as ANQGSEA. The trim removed 7 bases at V and 6 bases at J, leaving 9 bases unmatched. CDR3 length equals 13 residues. CDR3 protein: CSAKATGSNEQFF. The CDR3 DNA reads TGCAGCGCCAAGGCGACAGGGTCCAATGAGCAGTTCTTC.

The J gene is TRBJ2-7, the V gene TRBV9; TRBD1 matches 8 bases. J gave up 6 bases and V 6 bases, and 14 bases lay outside the gene matches. CDR3 length equals 15 residues. Germline CDR1 and CDR2: SGDLS and YYNGEE. As DNA, the CDR3 is TGTGCCAGCACCGAAGATGCAGGGGGCAGGGGCGAGCAGTACTTC. Translated: CASTEDAGGRGEQYF.

This clone was seen a single time. V gene TRBV6-5 combines with J gene TRBJ2-2; D perhaps matches TRBD1 (5 bases). Trimming took 8 bases from V and 0 from J, leaving 10 bases between them. Germline lookup yields CDR1 MNHEY and CDR2 SVGAGI. This CDR3 is 14 amino acids long. The CDR3 nucleotides are TGTGCCAGCCTACAGGTTGCGAACACCGGGGAGCTGTTTTTT. It specifies CASLQVANTGELFF.

The chain employs TRBV6-5 and TRBJ1-2; 10 bases align to TRBD1. CDR1 MNHEY and CDR2 SVGAGI come from the germline V gene. V shed 6 bases, J shed 4 bases, and the junction held 5 bases outside the gene matches. This CDR3 is built from 14 residues. The CDR3 loop reads CASRTTGGLYGYTF. CDR3 DNA sequence: TGTGCCAGCAGGACGACAGGGGGCCTCTATGGCTACACCTTC.

This clone occurred a few times. The chain links TRBV19 to TRBJ1-3, with D possibly TRBD1 on 6 matching bases. Per the germline V gene, CDR1 is LNHDA and CDR2 is SQIVND (reference sequence). The CDR3 spans 15 residues. V lost 5 bases, J lost 0 bases, and 11 bases lay in between. CDR3 coding DNA: TGTGCCAGTAGTTTCACAGGGAGCTCTGGAAACACCATATATTTT. This translates into CASSFTGSSGNTIYF.

The rearrangement uses TRBV27 and TRBJ2-2, with D tentatively TRBD2 (5 bases). This CDR3 region has 12 residues. Germline V gene sequence: CDR1 MNHEY, CDR2 SMNVEV (reference sequence). Trimming removed 4 bases from V and 7 bases from J, with 7 bases in between. Written as DNA, the CDR3 is TGTGCCAGCAGTTGGAGCGGCGGGGAGCTGTTTTTT. This translates into CASSWSGGELFF.

This clone was seen many times. The chain is built from TRBV27 and TRBJ1-5; no clear D. The CDR3 extends over 12 amino acids. V shed 6 bases and J shed 6 bases, with 9 bases lying between them. Germline V gene data show CDR1 as MNHEY and CDR2 as SMNVEV (reference sequence). Here the CDR3 reads CASSSRGQPQHF. The DNA of the CDR3 is TGTGCCAGCAGCTCCCGCGGTCAGCCCCAGCATTTT.

This chain uses TRBV5-1 with TRBJ2-7; 14 bases line up with TRBD2. The trim removed 2 bases at V and 1 base at J, leaving 14 bases unmatched. The CDR3 sequence is 20 residues long. Germline V gives CDR1 SGHRS, CDR2 YFSETQ. In DNA, the CDR3 is TGCGCCAGCAGCTTTGGGCCGCTGACTAGCGGGAGGGCCGGGTCCTACGAGCAGTACTTC. Protein sequence: CASSFGPLTSGRAGSYEQYF. Full variable domain (missing parts from reference TRBV5-1 and TRBJ2-7): KAGVTQTPRYLIKTRGQQVTLSCSPISGHRSVSWYQQTPGQGLQFLFEYFSETQRNKGNFPGRFSGRQFSNSRSEMNVSTLELGDSALYLCASSFGPLTSGRAGSYEQYFGPGTRLTVT.